The 5 T cell receptor beta chains listed next were all sequenced from one sample in a study of CD8+ T cells in alopecia areata. Following extraction, RNA underwent reverse transcription to cDNA, which served as the sequencing template. Some clones are missing from TCRdb's copy, which holds only in-frame ones; the method was immunoSEQ multiplex PCR. The sample has 90,000 to 120,000 clones; under 60% are singletons. The sample consisted of NKG2D-low CD8+ T cells sorted from blood. The origin of the receptors is a human donor with alopecia areata.

This chain uses TRBV6-1 with TRBJ1-1, with D hard to call. V lost 3 bases and J 1 base, leaving 6 bases between the germline ends. The CDR3 is made up of 13 amino acids. Germline assignment: CDR1 MNHNS and CDR2 SASEGT. This chain's CDR3 is CASSEFWNTEAFF. CDR3 coding DNA: TGTGCCAGCAGTGAGTTCTGGAACACTGAAGCTTTCTTT.

The rearrangement uses TRBV7-9 and TRBJ1-5; 11 bases fit TRBD1. CDR1 is SEHNR, CDR2 FQNEAQ, per germline (reference sequence). The V and J ends lost 5 bases and 7 bases, in that order; junction bases with no gene match: 10. CDR3 length equals 16 residues. The CDR3 loop reads CASSEVRTGGRQPQHF. CDR3 DNA sequence: TGTGCCAGCAGCGAAGTTCGGACAGGGGGCCGGCAGCCCCAGCATTTT.

The chain employs TRBV2 and TRBJ1-5, with D unclear. The CDR3 contains 12 residues. V was shortened by 6 bases and J by 6 bases, with 9 bases between the two germline ends. From germline, CDR1 is SNHLY and CDR2 FYNNEI. CDR3 residues: CASSGTAQPQHF. The CDR3 DNA reads TGTGCCAGCAGCGGTACAGCTCAGCCCCAGCATTTT.

This chain uses TRBV2 with TRBJ2-5, with 7 bases lining up with TRBD2. V lost 7 bases to trimming and J lost 3 bases; unmatched junction nucleotides: 5. This CDR3 contains 13 residues. The germline CDR1 and CDR2 sequences are SNHLY and FYNNEI. CDR3 amino acids: CASIGRGEETQYF. CDR3 coding DNA: TGTGCCAGCATCGGACGGGGGGAAGAGACCCAGTACTTC. The variable domain in full, with the rest retrieved from reference TRBV2 and TRBJ2-5, is EPEVTQTPSHQVTQMGQEVILRCVPISNHLYFYWYRQILGQKVEFLVSFYNNEISEKSEIFDDQFSVERPDGSNFTLKIRSTKLEDSAMYFCASIGRGEETQYFGPGTRLLVL.

This clone has a handful of counts. This sequence joins TRBV19 and TRBJ2-5; perhaps TRBD1 as D (5 bases). Germline V gives CDR1 LNHDA, CDR2 SQIVND (reference sequence). V was cut by 5 bases and J by 5 bases, with 15 bases left in between. The CDR3 spans 14 residues. For the CDR3, the DNA is TGTGCCAGTAGTTCAAGGGAAGGGGTCGAGACCCAGTACTTC. Amino acids: CASSSREGVETQYF. The full variable domain, with the rest looked up from reference TRBV19 and TRBJ2-5, is DGGITQSPKYLFRKEGQNVTLSCEQNLNHDAMYWYRQDPGQGLRLIYYSQIVNDFQKGDIAEGYSVSREKKESFPLTVTSAQKNPTAFYLCASSSREGVETQYFGPGTRLLVL.